This T cell receptor (beta chain) emerged from a study of T cell responses to AZD1222 COVID-19 vaccine. General study findings and limits: Spike-specific TCR breadth and depth both grew after two AZD1222 doses. The sample set comprised mostly white British donors with more females, and clonal diversity was possibly underestimated.

In regard to this clone: Its antigen is still unknown.

Assay used: immunoSEQ multiplex PCR; TCRdb lists only in-frame clones, some missing. The table shows 200,000 to 250,000 clones, with around 94% occurring only once. The germline V gene has CDR1 ENHRY and CDR2 SYGVKD. The CDR3 totals 18 residues. Unmatched junction bases numbered 14, after V lost 3 bases and J lost 3 bases. This receptor was obtained from an adult who received the MenACWY meningococcal vaccine as a control. The sample was peripheral blood, taken 28 days after the second dose of the MenACWY control vaccine. The chain has TRBV10-3 and TRBJ1-2, with 9 bases that match TRBD1. CDR3 nucleotides: TGTGCCATCAGTGACCCCCCTATTGGACAGGGGCGATACTATGGCTACACCTTC. Its translation: CAISDPPIGQGRYYGYTF.